These 6 T cell receptor beta chains originate from one sample sequenced in a study of T cells in Graves' hyperthyroidism and ophthalmopathy. Amplification targeted TCR beta CDR3 regions from RNA transcripts. TCR CDR3 regions were first amplified by RT-PCR with HTBI primers. TCRdb passed the multiplex PCR reads through MiXCR, listing each CDR3 protein once. The repertoire includes more than 550,000 distinct CDR3 sequences, about 45% of them detected once, and approximately 6.8% sits in the top ten. Sequenced sample: peripheral blood or thyroid tissue (not recorded which). These receptors were taken from an adult man with Graves' disease, either hyperthyroidism or ophthalmopathy (not recorded which).

This clonotype showed up many times. V and J are TRBV10-3 and TRBJ2-7; TRBD2 matches 8 bases. J lost 4 bases, V lost 8 bases, and 7 bases had no gene match. From germline, CDR1 is ENHRY and CDR2 SYGVKD. The length of the CDR3 is 13 residues. CDR3 DNA sequence: TGTGCCATCGGGCAGCGGGAGAGGTACGAGCAGTACTTC. This sequence encodes CAIGQRERYEQYF.

The rearrangement joins TRBV2 to TRBJ1-3, with TRBD1 identical over 10 bases. The J segment lost 7 bases and the V segment lost 6 bases, leaving 9 bases of the junction unmatched. The CDR3 spans 15 residues. Germline V gene sequence: CDR1 SNHLY, CDR2 FYNNEI. The CDR3 reads CASSDGQGGGNTIYF. CDR3 sequence (DNA): TGTGCCAGCAGCGACGGACAGGGGGGGGGGAACACCATATATTTT.

The chain employs TRBV9 and TRBJ2-7; 11 positions agree with TRBD1. The V segment lost 3 bases and the J segment 4 bases; nucleotides outside the gene matches: 6. This CDR3 contains 15 residues. Germline loops: CDR1 SGDLS, CDR2 YYNGEE. CDR3 sequence reads: CASSGTGGGGYEQYF. The CDR3 DNA reads as TGTGCCAGCAGCGGGACAGGGGGCGGAGGGTACGAGCAGTACTTC.

This chain links TRBV24-1 with TRBJ1-2; D is perhaps TRBD1 (5 bases). CDR1 and CDR2 from the germline V gene are KGHDR and SFDVKD. This CDR3 spans 13 amino acids. The V end lost 7 bases, the J end lost 6 bases, and 14 bases lay between the germline ends. CDR3 DNA sequence: TGTGCCACCAGCAAAGGGACCAGGGATGGCTACACCTTC. Its translation: CATSKGTRDGYTF.

The chain links TRBV20-1 to TRBJ2-7; perhaps TRBD1 as D (6 bases). Germline V CDR1 and CDR2: DFQATT, SNEGSKA (reference sequence). Between the trimmed V and J ends, which lost 5 bases and 2 bases, there was a span of 19 bases. This CDR3 comprises 15 residues. The CDR3 here is CSAAPGDIPTYEQYF. In DNA, the CDR3 is TGCAGTGCTGCGCCCGGGGACATCCCAACCTACGAGCAGTACTTC.

J is TRBJ1-3 and V is TRBV25-1; 11 bases line up with TRBD1. The ends lost 10 bases at V and 0 bases at J; junction bases unmatched: 2. CDR1 and CDR2 (germline): MGHDK, SYGVNS. The CDR3 totals 14 residues. The CDR3 reads CATGQGASGNTIYF. The CDR3 nucleotides read TGTGCCACCGGACAGGGGGCCTCTGGAAACACCATATATTTT.